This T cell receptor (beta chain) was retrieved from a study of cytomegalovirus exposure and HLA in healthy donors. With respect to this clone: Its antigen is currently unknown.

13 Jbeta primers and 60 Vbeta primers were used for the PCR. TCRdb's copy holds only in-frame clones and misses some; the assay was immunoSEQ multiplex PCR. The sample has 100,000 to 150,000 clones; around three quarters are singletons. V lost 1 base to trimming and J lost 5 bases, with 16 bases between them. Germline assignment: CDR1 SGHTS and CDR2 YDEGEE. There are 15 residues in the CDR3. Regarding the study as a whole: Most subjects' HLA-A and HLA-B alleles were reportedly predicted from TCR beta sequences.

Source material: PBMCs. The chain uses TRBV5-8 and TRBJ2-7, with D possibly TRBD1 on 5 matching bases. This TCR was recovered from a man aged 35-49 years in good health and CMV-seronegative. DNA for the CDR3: TGTGCCAGCAGCTTGATCCTTCAGGGTGGCCACGAGCAGTACTTC. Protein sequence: CASSLILQGGHEQYF.